The 21 T cell receptor beta chains listed next were all sequenced from one sample in a study of shared clonotypes between healthy human individuals. Assay used: immunoSEQ multiplex PCR; TCRdb lists only in-frame clones, some missing. Altogether about 2,100,000 clones are present, under 95% being singletons, with the ten largest covering 1.5% to 2%. As defined, naive CD8 cells were CD45RO-negative and positively selected for CCR7, with terminally differentiated effector memory CD45RA+ cells excluded. Material: naive CD8+ T cells from PBMCs. The source of these receptors is a man between 18 and 35 years old in good health. Some clones in this sample may be carry-over from other donors' samples.

Turning to this clone: Within the sample, other DNA sequences also encode this same CDR3. The chain couples TRBV27 to TRBJ2-5, with 8 bases lining up with TRBD2. Looked up from germline, CDR1 is MNHEY and CDR2 is SMNVEV (reference sequence). The CDR3 consists of 15 residues. V was pared by 0 bases and J by 5 bases, with 5 bases of the junction left unmatched. CDR3 sequence (DNA): TGTGCCAGCAGTTTATCGGGGCTAGCGGGTGAGACCCAGTACTTC. Its protein is CASSLSGLAGETQYF.

The CDR3 protein is CASSQGLATDYEQYF. CDR3 coding DNA: TGCGCCAGCAGCCAAGGACTAGCGACAGACTACGAGCAGTACTTC. This rearrangement joins TRBV4-1 to TRBJ2-7, with TRBD2 matching over 8 bases. The length of the CDR3 is 15 residues. From germline, CDR1 is MGHRA and CDR2 YSYEKL. Trimming removed 1 base from V and 3 bases from J; junction bases left unmatched: 5.

This clone was seen just once. The chain uses TRBV18 and TRBJ2-2, with a weak D call TRBD2 (6 bases). Germline assignment: CDR1 KGHSH and CDR2 LQKENI. Trimming left V 2 bases short and J 5 bases short, with 9 bases between. This CDR3 contains 14 residues. In DNA, the CDR3 is TGTGCCAGCTCACCATTGGAGGGAACCGGGGAGCTGTTTTTT. Encoded protein: CASSPLEGTGELFF.

The chain employs TRBV6-1 and TRBJ1-5, with D perhaps TRBD1 (6 bases). Germline loops: CDR1 MNHNS, CDR2 SASEGT. The CDR3 consists of 17 residues. V lost 3 bases to trimming and J lost 2 bases, with 17 bases between them. The DNA of the CDR3 is TGTGCCAGCAGTGAGACCTACGGGCCAGGGGGCAATCAGCCCCAGCATTTT. Its translation is CASSETYGPGGNQPQHF.

The rearrangement links TRBV6-5 to TRBJ1-1; D unclear. The CDR3 has 15 amino acids. The V gene's germline CDR1 is MNHEY and CDR2 SVGAGI. The V end was cut by 0 bases, the J end by 9 bases, with 17 bases between. The DNA for the CDR3 is TGTGCCAGCAGTTACTCTTGGGGATTCCCGAGACAAGCTTTCTTT. Protein product: CASSYSWGFPRQAFF.

As DNA, the CDR3 is TGCGCCAGCAGTCCGGGACAGGGGGGAAACACCATATATTTT. This gives the protein CASSPGQGGNTIYF. The V and J genes are TRBV10-2 and TRBJ1-3; 10 nucleotides align to TRBD1. This CDR3 has 14 amino acids. From germline, CDR1 is WSHSY and CDR2 SAAADI. After removal of 5 bases from V and 4 bases from J, the junction contained 2 bases not matched to a gene.

The chain employs TRBV30 and TRBJ2-7, with D possibly matching TRBD1 (5 bases). There are 13 residues in the CDR3. The germline gives CDR1 GTSNPN, CDR2 SVGIG (reference sequence). V was clipped by 4 bases and J by 4 bases, with 14 bases between them. The DNA for the CDR3 is TGTGCCTGGACAGGGCCCCTACCGTACGAGCAGTACTTC. Translated, it gives CAWTGPLPYEQYF.

J is TRBJ2-1 and V is TRBV19, with 9 bases that match TRBD2. The CDR3 is made up of 16 amino acids. Germline assignment: CDR1 LNHDA and CDR2 SQIVND (reference sequence). The V and J ends lost 2 bases and 12 bases, in that order; junction bases with no gene match: 14. The CDR3 sequence: CASSIWSSGESPWQFF. The CDR3 coding sequence is TGTGCCAGTAGTATATGGTCTAGCGGGGAGTCCCCCTGGCAGTTCTTC.

CDR3 in amino acids: CASSFPAGEQYF. The DNA for the CDR3 is TGTGCCAGCAGCTTCCCAGCGGGGGAGCAGTACTTC. This sequence joins TRBV7-2 and TRBJ2-7, with 7 bases lining up with TRBD2. V shed 3 bases and J 7 bases; nucleotides not matched to a gene: 3. CDR1 is SGHTA and CDR2 is FQGNSA in the germline V gene. The CDR3 spans 12 residues. The full variable domain, in which reference TRBV7-2 and TRBJ2-7 provide the parts outside the CDR3, is GAGVSQSPSNKVTEKGKDVELRCDPISGHTALYWYRQSLGQGLEFLIYFQGNSAPDKSGLPSDRFSAERTGGSVSTLTIQRTQQEDSAVYLCASSFPAGEQYFGPGTRLTVT.

This sequence joins TRBV10-3 and TRBJ2-7; D is perhaps TRBD2 (6 bases). CDR1 is ENHRY, CDR2 SYGVKD, per germline. With 6 bases removed from V and 3 bases from J, the gap between germline ends came to 15 bases. CDR3 length equals 14 residues. In DNA, the CDR3 is TGTGCCATCAGGGAGGGGCCCCTAGGCTACGAGCAGTACTTC. Translation gives CAIREGPLGYEQYF.

A remark on this clone: This same CDR3 is encoded by further DNA sequences in the sample. The rearrangement links TRBV27 to TRBJ1-1; the D gene is possibly TRBD1 (6 bases). Trimming cost V 3 bases and J 5 bases, with 16 bases left between them. Germline loops: CDR1 MNHEY, CDR2 SMNVEV (reference sequence). The CDR3 consists of 15 residues. CDR3 sequence (DNA): TGTGCCAGCAGTTTGGGGAGCAGGGGAAGTACTGAAGCTTTCTTT. It is translated as CASSLGSRGSTEAFF.

The CDR3 is CASSFMSGDTEAFF. The DNA of the CDR3 is TGTGCCAGCAGTTTTATGTCAGGGGACACTGAAGCTTTCTTT. The rearrangement links TRBV27 to TRBJ1-1, with a possible D match to TRBD1 (6 bases). The germline V and J ends were trimmed by 3 bases and 3 bases, with 11 bases remaining between them. The CDR3 extends over 14 amino acids. Germline CDR1 MNHEY, CDR2 SMNVEV (reference sequence).

To note about this clone: The sample holds other DNA sequences that translate to the same CDR3. The chain uses TRBV9 and TRBJ2-7, with 7 bases that match TRBD1. CDR1 is SGDLS, CDR2 YYNGEE, per germline. The junction had 1 base not matched to a gene; V was cut back by 3 bases and J by 4 bases. The CDR3 contains 12 residues. Here the CDR3 reads CASSGQGYEQYF. For the CDR3, the DNA is TGTGCCAGCAGCGGACAGGGATACGAGCAGTACTTC. The variable domain in full, completed from reference TRBV9 and TRBJ2-7, reads DSGVTQTPKHLITATGQRVTLRCSPRSGDLSVYWYQQSLDQGLQFLIQYYNGEERAKGNILERFSAQQFPDLHSELNLSSLELGDSALYFCASSGQGYEQYFGPGTRLTVT.

The V and J genes are TRBV28 and TRBJ2-7; 7 nucleotides agree with TRBD1. This CDR3 spans 14 amino acids. V gave up 4 bases and J gave up 3 bases; unmatched junction bases: 6. Germline V gives CDR1 MDHEN, CDR2 SYDVKM. This CDR3 is CASSSPGTVYEQYF. In DNA form, the CDR3 reads TGTGCCAGCAGTTCTCCCGGGACAGTCTACGAGCAGTACTTC.

This sequence joins TRBV7-9 and TRBJ2-3; D not resolved. V lost 4 bases to trimming and J lost 4 bases, with 18 bases between them. The germline V gene encodes CDR1 SEHNR and CDR2 FQNEAQ (reference sequence). CDR3 length: 16 amino acids. CDR3 sequence (DNA): TGTGCCAGCAGCTCGACCGGGTCTAGAACGTCAGATACGCAGTATTTT. Its protein product is CASSSTGSRTSDTQYF.

The gene calls are TRBV7-6 and TRBJ1-2; tentative D call: TRBD1 (5 bases). Germline V gene sequence: CDR1 SGHVS, CDR2 FNYEAQ. The CDR3 is 15 residues long. Trimming took 0 bases from V and 4 from J, leaving 12 bases between them. CDR3 region: CASSLAPSDSYGYTF. The CDR3 nucleotides read TGTGCCAGCAGCTTAGCCCCATCCGACAGCTATGGCTACACCTTC.

The V call is TRBV19, the J call TRBJ2-1, with D possibly TRBD1 on 6 matching bases. Trimming stripped 5 bases from V and 10 bases from J, with 12 bases between. CDR1 and CDR2 from the germline V gene are LNHDA and SQIVND (reference sequence). The CDR3 has 12 residues. The chain's CDR3 is CASSVGAREQFF. CDR3 bases: TGTGCCAGTAGTGTGGGGGCTCGAGAGCAGTTCTTC.

J is TRBJ2-1 and V is TRBV6-4; D is perhaps TRBD1 or TRBD2 (6 bases each). The CDR3 length is 13 residues. The V end was cut by 2 bases, the J end by 9 bases, with 11 bases between. CDR1 and CDR2 from the germline V gene are MRHNA and SNTAGT. Here the CDR3 DNA reads TGTGCCAGCAGTGACGTACAGGGAGGTGAGCAGTTCTTC. Translation gives CASSDVQGGEQFF.

The rearrangement uses TRBV6-1 and TRBJ2-7; 7 bases are shared with TRBD2. CDR1 MNHNS and CDR2 SASEGT come from the germline V gene. The CDR3 extends over 18 amino acids. The junction had 17 bases not matched to a gene; V was cut back by 4 bases and J by 2 bases. CDR3 sequence: CASSARTRNYFPAYEQYF. CDR3 bases: TGTGCCAGCAGTGCTCGGACTAGGAACTACTTCCCTGCCTACGAGCAGTACTTC.

This chain connects TRBV29-1 to TRBJ2-2; D is unclear. This CDR3 has 14 residues. Germline V gives CDR1 SQVTM, CDR2 ANQGSEA. V was pared by 3 bases and J by 1 base, with 9 bases between. The CDR3 here is CSVESWENTGELFF. CDR3 nucleotides: TGCAGCGTTGAGTCGTGGGAGAACACCGGGGAGCTGTTTTTT.

This chain joins TRBV11-2 and TRBJ1-2; D is undetermined. The V gene lost 5 bases and the J gene lost 3 bases, with 13 bases spanning the gap. The CDR3 runs 14 residues. Germline V gene lookup returns CDR1 SGHAT and CDR2 FQNNGV. Here the CDR3 DNA reads TGTGCCAGCAGCCCAGACGGCGGTGACTATGGCTACACCTTC. Its translation: CASSPDGGDYGYTF.